This T cell receptor (beta chain) was identified during a study (dated by TCRdb to the mid-2010s). Concerning the study at large: The study set out to test whether tumor-infiltrating Tregs in breast cancer get recruited from blood Tregs or are instead converted in situ from other CD4+ T cell subsets.

This clonotype was recorded at least ten times. Its cognate antigen has yet to be identified. Qualities for individual bases were not recorded, and no much larger clone is one base off. V was cut back by 4 bases and J by 5 bases, leaving a gap of 14 bases between them. From the cysteine up to the phenylalanine, the CDR3 has a length of 15 residues. Just CDR3 DNA is preserved here, 45 bases in frame from base 1. CDR1 and CDR2, per the germline V gene (reference sequence), are LGHDT and YNNKEL. Full-length TCR variable regions were amplified by 5' RACE PCR with constant-region reverse primers, followed by semi-nested PCR with Nested Universal Primer A. Using the ReliaPrep RNA Cell Miniprep System, total RNA was extracted, and the SMARTer RACE 5'/3' Kit was then used to reverse transcribe the RNA into 5'RACE-ready cDNA. Full-length TCR alpha and beta libraries were barcoded with multiplex adaptors and sequenced on an Illumina MiSeq. In the source study's methods: Sequencing data were pooled across the five patients for each of nine subset-tissue groups and compared by unsupervised clustering of TCR gene usage. The Morisita-Horn index was used to calculate repertoire similarity, with shared sequences weighted by how much each contributed to each repertoire. TCRdb reworked the public reads: Q25 trimming with fastp, MiXCR clone assembly, productive beta chains retained. Every entry covers one CDR3 protein and lists the most common genes and DNA from its rows. TCRdb, not the authors, supplied the V and J calls. This sample holds tens of thousands of distinct CDR3 sequences; approximately 19% were observed only once. Of the sample, 2.5% to 3.5% is held by the ten largest clones.

To purify naive CD4+ T cells, the Miltenyi Naive CD4+ T Cell Isolation kit was used, and CD25 microbeads served to deplete Tregs. Tregs, naive and memory CD4+ T cells from tumor, blood and ipsilateral draining lymph nodes of a handful of breast cancer patients underwent full-length TCR alpha and beta sequencing. Tumor tissue, along with lymph nodes from ipsilateral axillary dissection, was perfused with PBS, minced, and then digested using collagenase I and hyaluronidase. Mononuclear cells from lymph nodes or roughly 54 ml of peripheral blood were isolated by Ficoll density gradient centrifugation. Sorted cell populations were confirmed by FACS to exceed 90% purity. What the research found in general, with its limitations: The validation in the larger cohort was limited to a single TCR beta V-J rearrangement instead of whole repertoires. Tumor memory CD4+ T cell TCR gene usage clustered with blood and lymph node memory CD4+ cells and lymph node naive CD4+ cells. The TCR alpha and beta sequences of tumor-infiltrating Tregs showed the greatest overlap with tumor naive CD4+ T cells, followed by blood naive CD4+ T cells.

In this chain, TRBV3-1 is recombined with TRBJ1-4; no D segment can be confidently identified. The sequenced material came from naive CD4+ T cells sorted from a lymph node. Taken with the paper, the label for cell subset or site translates to: naive CD4+ T cells, CD4+CD45RA+CD25-. The sequence was obtained from a female donor with breast cancer. For the CDR3, the sequence is CASSPHGVVNEKLFF. In nucleotides, the sequence is TGTGCCAGCAGCCCCCACGGCGTTGTGAATGAAAAACTGTTTTTT.